A selection of T cell receptor beta chains follows, all from one sample in a study of cytomegalovirus exposure and HLA in healthy donors. Sequenced by immunoSEQ multiplex PCR; TCRdb stores in-frame clones only, minus some. The sample lists 180,000 or so clones, approximately 73% occurring once. Sequenced material: PBMCs. These receptors were obtained from a woman younger than 45 in good health and CMV-seropositive. Both conserved end residues are part of each CDR3. D genes are given only for firm matches. The size field is filled for only some rows; it gives once, few, many or a size class.

J gene: TRBJ1-4; V gene: TRBV7-6; D gene: TRBD1; clone size: few; CDR3 protein: CASSRRGQGAEKLFF; CDR3 DNA: TGTGCCAGCAGCCGGAGGGGACAGGGGGCGGAAAAACTGTTTTTT
J gene: TRBJ1-2; V gene: TRBV7-9; D gene: .; clone size: .; CDR3 protein: CASSLVGRGGYTF; CDR3 DNA: TGTGCCAGCAGCTTAGTAGGGAGGGGAGGCTACACCTTC
J gene: TRBJ1-6; V gene: TRBV6-5; D gene: TRBD1; clone size: .; CDR3 protein: CASSYRDSLNSPLHF; CDR3 DNA: TGTGCCAGCAGTTACCGGGACAGTCTCAATTCACCCCTCCACTTT
J gene: TRBJ2-1; V gene: TRBV9; D gene: TRBD2; clone size: .; CDR3 protein: CASSPIAGGLNNEQFF; CDR3 DNA: TGTGCCAGCAGCCCCATAGCGGGGGGCCTAAACAATGAGCAGTTCTTC
J gene: TRBJ2-2; V gene: TRBV10-3; D gene: .; clone size: .; CDR3 protein: CAITSTSGDTGELFF; CDR3 DNA: TGTGCCATCACCTCGACTAGTGGGGACACCGGGGAGCTGTTTTTT
J gene: TRBJ1-5; V gene: TRBV9; D gene: TRBD1; clone size: .; CDR3 protein: CASSAGTGGYQPQHF; CDR3 DNA: TGTGCCAGCAGCGCCGGGACAGGGGGCTATCAGCCCCAGCATTTT
J gene: TRBJ2-1; V gene: TRBV7-6; D gene: .; clone size: .; CDR3 protein: CASSFGVYNEQFF; CDR3 DNA: TGTGCCAGCAGCTTCGGGGTTTACAATGAGCAGTTCTTC
J gene: TRBJ2-6; V gene: TRBV10-3; D gene: .; clone size: .; CDR3 protein: CAISESGTGSSGANVLTF; CDR3 DNA: TGTGCCATCAGTGAGTCGGGCACAGGGAGCTCTGGGGCCAACGTCCTGACTTTC
J gene: TRBJ2-3; V gene: TRBV27; D gene: .; clone size: .; CDR3 protein: CASSRLGSTDTQYF; CDR3 DNA: TGTGCCAGCAGTAGACTAGGAAGCACAGATACGCAGTATTTT
J gene: TRBJ2-5; V gene: TRBV5-1; D gene: .; clone size: .; CDR3 protein: CASSFDRRETQYF; CDR3 DNA: TGCGCCAGCAGCTTTGACAGGCGGGAGACCCAGTACTTC
J gene: TRBJ2-5; V gene: TRBV7-2; D gene: .; clone size: .; CDR3 protein: CASSDTSRHETQYF; CDR3 DNA: TGTGCCAGCAGCGACACTTCACGCCACGAGACCCAGTACTTC
J gene: TRBJ1-2; V gene: TRBV4-3; D gene: .; clone size: .; CDR3 protein: CASSQGLGTPRGYTF; CDR3 DNA: TGCGCCAGCAGCCAAGGGCTCGGGACTCCCCGAGGCTACACCTTC
J gene: TRBJ2-7; V gene: TRBV7-2; D gene: TRBD2; clone size: .; CDR3 protein: CASSLYSGGVYEQYF; CDR3 DNA: TGTGCCAGCAGCTTATATAGCGGGGGGGTCTACGAGCAGTACTTC
J gene: TRBJ1-3; V gene: TRBV7-7; D gene: .; clone size: .; CDR3 protein: CASSPPGVGYPIYF; CDR3 DNA: TGTGCCAGCAGCCCTCCCGGGGTGGGGTACCCCATATATTTT
J gene: TRBJ2-5; V gene: TRBV4-1; D gene: TRBD1; clone size: .; CDR3 protein: CASSQQDRVGETQYF; CDR3 DNA: TGCGCCAGCAGCCAACAAGACAGGGTGGGAGAGACCCAGTACTTC
J gene: TRBJ1-3; V gene: TRBV9; D gene: TRBD1; clone size: .; CDR3 protein: CASSLRGHGGNTIYF; CDR3 DNA: TGTGCCAGCAGCCTAAGGGGGCATGGTGGAAACACCATATATTTT
J gene: TRBJ2-4; V gene: TRBV5-1; D gene: .; clone size: .; CDR3 protein: CASSIGGRVENSQYF; CDR3 DNA: TGCGCCAGCAGCATTGGCGGCAGGGTTGAAAACAGTCAGTACTTC
J gene: TRBJ2-7; V gene: TRBV6-1; D gene: TRBD1; clone size: .; CDR3 protein: CASTGTGSLAEQYF; CDR3 DNA: TGTGCCAGCACCGGGACAGGGTCCCTTGCCGAGCAGTACTTC
J gene: TRBJ1-5; V gene: TRBV4-1; D gene: TRBD1; clone size: .; CDR3 protein: CASSHRDRDSKDQPQHF; CDR3 DNA: TGCGCCAGCAGCCACCGGGACCGGGACAGTAAAGATCAGCCCCAGCATTTT
J gene: TRBJ1-2; V gene: TRBV5-1; D gene: .; clone size: .; CDR3 protein: CASSESGTGNYGYTF; CDR3 DNA: TGCGCCAGCAGCGAGTCCGGGACTGGGAACTATGGCTACACCTTC
J gene: TRBJ2-1; V gene: TRBV21-1; D gene: .; clone size: .; CDR3 protein: CASSRGRGQLGDEQFF; CDR3 DNA: TGTGCCAGCAGCAGGGGCAGGGGGCAACTCGGCGATGAGCAGTTCTTC
J gene: TRBJ2-7; V gene: TRBV19; D gene: .; clone size: .; CDR3 protein: CASSKTGLGDEQYF; CDR3 DNA: TGTGCCAGTAGTAAAACAGGGCTTGGAGACGAGCAGTACTTC
J gene: TRBJ2-3; V gene: TRBV9; D gene: TRBD2; clone size: .; CDR3 protein: CATSTSGGTDTQYF; CDR3 DNA: TGTGCCACCTCAACTAGCGGCGGCACAGATACGCAGTATTTT
J gene: TRBJ1-3; V gene: TRBV6-5; D gene: .; clone size: .; CDR3 protein: CASSPPTPHTIYF; CDR3 DNA: TGTGCCAGCTCCCCCCCAACTCCGCACACCATATATTTT
J gene: TRBJ1-1; V gene: TRBV10-3; D gene: .; clone size: few; CDR3 protein: CAISDEGRGKTEAFF; CDR3 DNA: TGTGCCATCAGTGATGAGGGGAGGGGAAAAACTGAAGCTTTCTTT
J gene: TRBJ2-7; V gene: TRBV11-2; D gene: .; clone size: .; CDR3 protein: CASSPSRGEQYF; CDR3 DNA: TGTGCCAGCAGCCCCTCCCGGGGGGAGCAGTACTTC
J gene: TRBJ2-7; V gene: TRBV6-5; D gene: TRBD1; clone size: .; CDR3 protein: CASSKTGNEQYF; CDR3 DNA: TGTGCCAGCAGTAAGACAGGGAACGAGCAGTACTTC